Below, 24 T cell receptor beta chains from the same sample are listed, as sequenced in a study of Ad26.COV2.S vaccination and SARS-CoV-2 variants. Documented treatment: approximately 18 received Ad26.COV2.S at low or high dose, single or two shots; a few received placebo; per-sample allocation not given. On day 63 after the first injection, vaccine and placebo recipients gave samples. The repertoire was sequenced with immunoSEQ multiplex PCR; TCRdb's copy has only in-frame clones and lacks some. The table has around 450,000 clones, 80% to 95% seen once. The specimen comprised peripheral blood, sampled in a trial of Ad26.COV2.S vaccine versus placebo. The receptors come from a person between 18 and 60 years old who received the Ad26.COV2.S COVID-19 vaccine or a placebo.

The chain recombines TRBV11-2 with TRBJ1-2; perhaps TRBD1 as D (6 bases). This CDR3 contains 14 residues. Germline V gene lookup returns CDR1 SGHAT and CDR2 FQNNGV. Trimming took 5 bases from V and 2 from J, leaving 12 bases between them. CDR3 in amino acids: CASSPGGQNYGYTF. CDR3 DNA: TGTGCCAGCAGCCCAGGTGGACAGAACTATGGCTACACCTTC.

Here the CDR3 DNA reads TGCGCCAGCAGCCAAGCGAATAGCGAGCAGTTCTTC. It is translated as CASSQANSEQFF. The V call is TRBV4-3, the J call TRBJ2-1; D unclear. This CDR3 spans 12 amino acids. Germline-derived CDR1 and CDR2 are LGHNA and YSLEER. The V end was cut by 1 base, the J end by 10 bases, with 8 bases between.

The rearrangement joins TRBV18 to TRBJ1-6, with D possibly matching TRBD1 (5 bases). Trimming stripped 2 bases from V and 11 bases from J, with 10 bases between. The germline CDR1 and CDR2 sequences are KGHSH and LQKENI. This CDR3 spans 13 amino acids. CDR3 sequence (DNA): TGTGCCAGCTCACCAACGGGGGTAGCACCCCTCCACTTT. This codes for CASSPTGVAPLHF.

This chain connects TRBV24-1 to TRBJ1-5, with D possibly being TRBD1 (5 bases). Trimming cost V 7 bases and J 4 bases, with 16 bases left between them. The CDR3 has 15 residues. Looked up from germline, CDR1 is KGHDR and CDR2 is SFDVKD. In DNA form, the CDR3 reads TGTGCCACCAGCTCCCCCGGGGCAGGGAATCAGCCCCAGCATTTT. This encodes CATSSPGAGNQPQHF.

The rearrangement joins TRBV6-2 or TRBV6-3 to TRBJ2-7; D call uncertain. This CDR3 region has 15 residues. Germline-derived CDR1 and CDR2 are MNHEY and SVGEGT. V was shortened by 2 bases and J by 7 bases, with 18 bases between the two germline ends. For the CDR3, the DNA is TGTGCCAGCAGTTACGACGCAAGCGCCGCCAGGGAGCAGTACTTC. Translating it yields CASSYDASAAREQYF.

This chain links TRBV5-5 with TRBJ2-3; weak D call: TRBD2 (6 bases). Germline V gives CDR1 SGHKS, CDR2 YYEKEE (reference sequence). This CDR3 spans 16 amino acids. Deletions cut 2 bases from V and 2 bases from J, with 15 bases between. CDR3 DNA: TGTGCCAGCAGCTTTACCCAGGGCGGGACCACAGATACGCAGTATTTT. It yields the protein CASSFTQGGTTDTQYF.

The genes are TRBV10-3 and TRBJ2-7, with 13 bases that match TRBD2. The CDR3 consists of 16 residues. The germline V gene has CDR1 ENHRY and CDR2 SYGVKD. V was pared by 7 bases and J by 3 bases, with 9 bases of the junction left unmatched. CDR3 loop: CAIKGGGLAGNYEQYF. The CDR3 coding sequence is TGTGCCATCAAGGGGGGGGGACTAGCGGGAAACTACGAGCAGTACTTC.

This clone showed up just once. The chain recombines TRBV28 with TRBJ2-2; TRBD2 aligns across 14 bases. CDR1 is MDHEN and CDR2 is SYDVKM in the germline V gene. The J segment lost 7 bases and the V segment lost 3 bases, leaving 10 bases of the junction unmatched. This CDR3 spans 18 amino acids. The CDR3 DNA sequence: TGTGCCAGCAGTTTGAATGGGGGACTAGCGGGAGAGGGCGGGGAGCTGTTTTTT. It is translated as CASSLNGGLAGEGGELFF.

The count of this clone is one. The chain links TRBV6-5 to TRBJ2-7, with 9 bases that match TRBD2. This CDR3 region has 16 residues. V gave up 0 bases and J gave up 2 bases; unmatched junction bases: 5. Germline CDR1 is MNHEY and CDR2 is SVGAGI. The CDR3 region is CASSYSGTSRTYEQYF. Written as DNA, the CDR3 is TGTGCCAGCAGTTACTCCGGGACTAGCCGGACCTACGAGCAGTACTTC.

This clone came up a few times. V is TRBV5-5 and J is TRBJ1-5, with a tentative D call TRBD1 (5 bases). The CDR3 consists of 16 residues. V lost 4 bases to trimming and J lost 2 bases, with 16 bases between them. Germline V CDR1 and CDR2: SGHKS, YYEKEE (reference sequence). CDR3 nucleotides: TGTGCCAGCAGCACCTACCGGGGGGATGGCAATCAGCCCCAGCATTTT. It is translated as CASSTYRGDGNQPQHF.

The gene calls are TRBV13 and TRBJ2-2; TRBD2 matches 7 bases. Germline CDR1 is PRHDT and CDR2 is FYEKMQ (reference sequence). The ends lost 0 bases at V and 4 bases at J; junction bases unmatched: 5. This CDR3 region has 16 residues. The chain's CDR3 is CASSLGAGVSTGELFF. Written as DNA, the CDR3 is TGTGCCAGCAGCTTAGGGGCGGGAGTTTCCACCGGGGAGCTGTTTTTT.

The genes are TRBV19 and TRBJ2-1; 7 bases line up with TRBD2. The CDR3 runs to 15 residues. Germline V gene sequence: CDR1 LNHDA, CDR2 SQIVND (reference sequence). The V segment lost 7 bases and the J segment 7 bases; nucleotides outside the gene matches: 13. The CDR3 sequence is CASNWGGIARNEQFF. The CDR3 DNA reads TGTGCCAGTAATTGGGGAGGGATAGCGCGGAATGAGCAGTTCTTC.

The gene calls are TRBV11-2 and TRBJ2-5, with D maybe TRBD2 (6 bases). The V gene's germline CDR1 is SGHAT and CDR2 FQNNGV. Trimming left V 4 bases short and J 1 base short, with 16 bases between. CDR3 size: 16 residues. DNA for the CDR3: TGTGCCAGCAGCTCAAGGGACTTCACCCTCCAAGAGACCCAGTACTTC. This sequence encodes CASSSRDFTLQETQYF.

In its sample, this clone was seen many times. The CDR3: CASSRTAENYEQYF. CDR3 nucleotide sequence: TGCGCCAGCAGCCGGACGGCGGAGAACTACGAGCAGTACTTC. The rearrangement uses TRBV5-1 and TRBJ2-7, with D hard to call. Germline CDR1 and CDR2: SGHRS and YFSETQ. The CDR3 is made up of 14 amino acids. V was trimmed by 4 bases and J by 3 bases, leaving 14 bases between them.

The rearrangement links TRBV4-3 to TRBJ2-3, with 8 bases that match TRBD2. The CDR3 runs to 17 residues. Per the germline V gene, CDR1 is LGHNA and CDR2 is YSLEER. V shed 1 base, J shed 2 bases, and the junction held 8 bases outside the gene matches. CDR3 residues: CASSQGSGSGTTDTQYF. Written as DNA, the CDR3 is TGCGCCAGCAGCCAAGGATCGGGTAGCGGGACCACAGATACGCAGTATTTT.

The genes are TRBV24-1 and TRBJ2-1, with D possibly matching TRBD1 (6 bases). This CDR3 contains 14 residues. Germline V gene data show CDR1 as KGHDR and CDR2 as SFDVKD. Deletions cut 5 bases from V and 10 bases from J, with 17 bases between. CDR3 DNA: TGTGCCACCAGTGGTCAGGGGCCCCCGTGGGAGCAGTTCTTC. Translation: CATSGQGPPWEQFF.

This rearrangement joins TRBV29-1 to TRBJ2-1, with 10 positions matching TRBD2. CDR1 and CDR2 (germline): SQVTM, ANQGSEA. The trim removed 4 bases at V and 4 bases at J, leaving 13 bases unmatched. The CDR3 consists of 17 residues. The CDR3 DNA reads TGCAGCGTTGTGGAGCGGGAGGGCGCGGAGATTTACAATGAGCAGTTCTTC. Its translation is CSVVEREGAEIYNEQFF.

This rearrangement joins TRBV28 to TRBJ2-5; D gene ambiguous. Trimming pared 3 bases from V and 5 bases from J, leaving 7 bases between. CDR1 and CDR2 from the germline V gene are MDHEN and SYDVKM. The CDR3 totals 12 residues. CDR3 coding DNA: TGTGCCAGCAGTTTTCGGCGGGAGACCCAGTACTTC. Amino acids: CASSFRRETQYF.

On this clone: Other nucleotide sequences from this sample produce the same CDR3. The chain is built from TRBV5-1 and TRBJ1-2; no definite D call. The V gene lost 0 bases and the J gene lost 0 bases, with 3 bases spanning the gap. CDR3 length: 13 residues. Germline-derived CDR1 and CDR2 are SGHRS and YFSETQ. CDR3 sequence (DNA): TGCGCCAGCAGCTTGGAGGCTAACTATGGCTACACCTTC. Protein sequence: CASSLEANYGYTF. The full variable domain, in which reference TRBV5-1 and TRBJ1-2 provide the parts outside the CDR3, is KAGVTQTPRYLIKTRGQQVTLSCSPISGHRSVSWYQQTPGQGLQFLFEYFSETQRNKGNFPGRFSGRQFSNSRSEMNVSTLELGDSALYLCASSLEANYGYTFGSGTRLTVV.

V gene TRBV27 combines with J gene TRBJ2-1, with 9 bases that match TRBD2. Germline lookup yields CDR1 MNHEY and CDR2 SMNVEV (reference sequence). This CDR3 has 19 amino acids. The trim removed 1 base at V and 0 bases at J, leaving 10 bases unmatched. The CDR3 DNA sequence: TGTGCCAGCAGTTTATGGGGCCCGACTAGCGGCAGCTCCTACAATGAGCAGTTCTTC. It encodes CASSLWGPTSGSSYNEQFF.

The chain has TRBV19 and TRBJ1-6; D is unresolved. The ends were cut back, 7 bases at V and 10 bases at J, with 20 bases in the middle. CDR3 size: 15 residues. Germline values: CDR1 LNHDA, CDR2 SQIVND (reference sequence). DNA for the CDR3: TGTGCCAGTAACTCAGACGGAGGTAGAGGATCACCCCTCCACTTT. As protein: CASNSDGGRGSPLHF.

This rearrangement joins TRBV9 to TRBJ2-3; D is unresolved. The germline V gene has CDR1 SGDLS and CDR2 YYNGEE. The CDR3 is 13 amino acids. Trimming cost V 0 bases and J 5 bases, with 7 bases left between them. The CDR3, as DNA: TGTGCCAGCAGCGTAGCCGTGCAAGATACGCAGTATTTT. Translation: CASSVAVQDTQYF.

This CDR3 reads CASSYPQDSSNEKLFF. The CDR3 DNA is TGTGCCAGCAGCTACCCTCAGGACAGCTCAAATGAAAAACTGTTTTTT. The genes are TRBV7-2 and TRBJ1-4, with D maybe TRBD1 (6 bases). V was trimmed by 4 bases and J by 5 bases, leaving 17 bases between them. The CDR3 covers 16 residues. Per the germline V gene, CDR1 is SGHTA and CDR2 is FQGNSA. The complete variable domain, with remaining parts taken from reference TRBV7-2 and TRBJ1-4, reads GAGVSQSPSNKVTEKGKDVELRCDPISGHTALYWYRQSLGQGLEFLIYFQGNSAPDKSGLPSDRFSAERTGGSVSTLTIQRTQQEDSAVYLCASSYPQDSSNEKLFFGSGTQLSVL.

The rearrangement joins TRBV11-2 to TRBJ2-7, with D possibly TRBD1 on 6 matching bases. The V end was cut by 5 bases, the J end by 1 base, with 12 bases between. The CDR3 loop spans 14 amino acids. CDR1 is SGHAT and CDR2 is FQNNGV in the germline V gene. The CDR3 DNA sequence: TGTGCCAGCAGCAGCCGGACAGTATCCTACGAGCAGTACTTC. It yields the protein CASSSRTVSYEQYF.